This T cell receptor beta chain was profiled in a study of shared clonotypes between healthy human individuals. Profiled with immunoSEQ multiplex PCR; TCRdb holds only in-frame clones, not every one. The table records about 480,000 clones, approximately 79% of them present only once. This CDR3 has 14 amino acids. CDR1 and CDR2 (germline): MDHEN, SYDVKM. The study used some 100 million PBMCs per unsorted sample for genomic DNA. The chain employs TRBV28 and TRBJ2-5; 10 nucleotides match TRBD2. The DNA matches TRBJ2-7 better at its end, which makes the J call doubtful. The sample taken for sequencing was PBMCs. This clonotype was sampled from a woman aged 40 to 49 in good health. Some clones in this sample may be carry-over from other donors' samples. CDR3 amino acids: CASTPPGLAYEQYF. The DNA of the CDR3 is TGTGCCAGCACCCCCCCGGGACTAGCGTACGAGCAGTACTTC.